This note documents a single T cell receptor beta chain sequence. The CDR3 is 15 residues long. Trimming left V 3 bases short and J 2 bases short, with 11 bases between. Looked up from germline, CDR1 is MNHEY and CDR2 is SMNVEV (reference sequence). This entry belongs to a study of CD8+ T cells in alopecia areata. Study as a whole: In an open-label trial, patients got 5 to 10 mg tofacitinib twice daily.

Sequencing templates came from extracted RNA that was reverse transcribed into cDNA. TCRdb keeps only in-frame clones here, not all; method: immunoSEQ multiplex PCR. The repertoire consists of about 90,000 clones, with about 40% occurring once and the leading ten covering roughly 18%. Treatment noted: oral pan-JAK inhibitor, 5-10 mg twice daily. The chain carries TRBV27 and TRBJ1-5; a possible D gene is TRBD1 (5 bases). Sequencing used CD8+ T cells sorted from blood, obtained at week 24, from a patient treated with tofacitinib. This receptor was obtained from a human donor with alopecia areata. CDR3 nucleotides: TGTGCCAGCAGTTTTGGGGGGTGGGGCAATCAGCCCCAGCATTTT. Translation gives CASSFGGWGNQPQHF.